Sequencing of this T cell receptor beta chain was carried out in a study of a mutant IDH1 vaccine in newly diagnosed glioma. As for the study in general: Eight vaccinations reached patients in weeks 1, 3, 5, 7, 11, 15, 19 and 23. The treated group averaged approximately 42 years old and was about 62% male, roughly 38% female. Study-level points and caveats: Immune responses induced by vaccination arose in approximately 93% of the patients.

Repertoires were generated with immunoSEQ multiplex PCR, while TCRdb's copy carries only in-frame clones and drops some. The data show about 38,000 clones, roughly 76% seen once. V gave up 4 bases and J gave up 2 bases, with 11 bases separating them. This CDR3 has 14 amino acids. Germline V CDR1 and CDR2: LNHDA, SQIVND (reference sequence). On this clone: The antigen is not known.

Time point indicated: week 23, last vaccination. What each vaccine dose contained was 300 ug of mutant IDH1 20-mer peptide, accompanied by topical imiquimod. There were new WHO grade 3 or 4 astrocytomas in the donors, and these were IDH1-mutant and ATRX-lost. The rearrangement links TRBV19 to TRBJ1-1; D is undetermined. Here the sequenced sample was PBMCs, taken from a glioma patient whose treatment included an IDH1 peptide vaccine. The receptor comes from a man aged 40-49 years with glioma. CDR3 sequence: CASSRPGSNTEAFF. DNA for the CDR3: TGTGCCAGTAGTAGGCCGGGGAGTAACACTGAAGCTTTCTTT.